This entry is about one T cell receptor (beta chain). Its target antigen remains unknown. Per-nucleotide qualities are absent, and no much larger clonotype sits a single base away. From a lookup of the germline V gene, CDR1 and CDR2 are MGHRA and YSYEKL. The V end loses 4 bases and the J end loses 6 bases, and a stretch of 21 bases separates them. Including the terminal cysteine and phenylalanine, the CDR3 comprises 16 residues. Of all the DNA, just the CDR3 is kept, 48 bases in frame from base 1. In total, about 650 healthy bone marrow donors made up the cohort. Cohort members were all nominally healthy when sampled, although unrecorded immune exposures were likely present. The donor tested CMV seronegative and was one of the 352 seronegative cohort members. A peripheral blood sample was collected from each donor, and TCR beta sequencing was performed on peripheral blood mononuclear cells. The Qiagen DNeasy Blood Extraction Kit was used to extract genomic DNA from the blood cell samples.

The data derive from a study of cytomegalovirus exposure and HLA in healthy donors (dated by TCRdb to 2016 to 2017). About the full investigation: An earlier analysis of more than 550 of the donors reported 276 Gb of sequence data and around 120 million unique TCR beta sequences obtained from about 170 million T cells. An early release covering approximately 600 HLA-typed donors comprised about 310 gigabases of sequencing data and approximately 80 million unique TCR sequences. Of the 300 to 500 genotyped donors, less than 85% were placed in the genetic ancestry cluster associated with self-reported Caucasian donors. The study aimed to test whether signatures of past pathogen exposure could be identified by cataloging public T cell receptors. The study profiled the T cell repertoires of more than 500 subjects by immunosequencing and related them to cytomegalovirus serostatus. In addition to the first cohort of 500 to 850 subjects, a separate validation cohort of around 110 different subjects was used. To predict cytomegalovirus infection status, the study brought together high-throughput TCR immunosequencing, statistical association of individual TCRs with disease status, and machine learning. A later analysis re-analyzed previously published TCR beta repertoires from 666 donors and added high-resolution HLA genotyping to study TCR occurrence patterns. Rather than drawing on any new phenotypic data, the later analysis identified candidate immune exposures from TCR beta sequences and the way those sequences occurred across donors. To decide whether each TCR beta V gene segment behaved as functional or pseudogenic, an earlier analysis of some 540 of the donors relied on high-throughput TCR beta sequencing. Donor age, sex, ethnicity and CMV serostatus were collected together with the repertoire data. In a later genetic analysis, genome-wide SNP genotypes for about three fifths of the roughly 670 donors were used, and that subset was treated as a discovery cohort. All discovery cohort repertoires had been generated on a single sequencing platform. Both class I and class II loci were covered by HLA typing, at four-digit resolution. Typing coverage differed by locus: A, B, C, DRB1 and DQB1 were typed in about 620-640 donors, DQA1 in about 560, DPA1 in some 610, and DPB1 in just under 490. A handful of DR-DQ haplotypes were handled as single units for association and clustering because linkage in the cohort was strong. Across 398 genotyped donors of the cohort, an average of approximately 240,000 unique TCR beta nucleotide sequences per donor were sequenced, and approximately 19% of those sequences were non-productive. General study outcomes and caveats: A further reported finding was that TCR beta sequences accurately predicted the HLA-A and HLA-B alleles for most subjects in the first cohort. Cytomegalovirus status was reported to be diagnosed by the classifier with high specificity and sensitivity in both the original and validation cohorts. A later analysis found that most CMV-associated TCR beta chains appeared HLA-restricted, with HLA associations seemingly driven largely by CMV exposure. According to a later analysis, parvovirus B19, influenza, CMV and Epstein-Barr virus appeared linked to several top co-occurrence clusters. In an earlier analysis of more than 450 of the donors, most TCR beta V segments were observed in productive rearrangements about 87% or about 30% of the time, broadly matching IMGT annotations. In a later analysis, TCR association rates were found to vary across HLA loci, with the most associated TCRs seen for DRB1 alleles and the fewest for HLA-C alleles. The presence/absence analyses assumed that sequencing depth was roughly uniform across donors, and that assumption may not be true. Immune exposure information for the cohort was limited to CMV serostatus. A cluster of highly shared sequence variants was judged likely to be a technical artifact of the sequencing pipeline. Linkage disequilibrium might explain the correlated functional status among segregating V segments, but an unknown experimental factor could not be excluded. A total of fewer than 200 TCR beta chains were listed by the study as associated with cytomegalovirus. Some IMGT-functional V segments, including TRBV6-2 and TRBV6-3, could not be distinguished by the 87-base-pair reads and were therefore excluded. It was suggested by the authors that the approach could potentially be generalized to other disease states and immunological phenotypes. While some public TCRs were present in many individuals, most TCR sequences turned up only very rarely across donors. About 17 rarely observed V segments, including chromosome 9 orphons, were excluded from the earlier analysis of 550 to 700 of the donors because counts were too low. Only TCR beta chains were sequenced in this cohort, and the absence of alpha or paired-chain data limited detectable features. When HLA alleles, especially DR and DQ, strongly co-occurred, TCR associations were difficult to assign to individual alleles. Because some donors lacked HLA typing at each locus, the association tests relied only on the typed subset. A later genetic analysis reported fewer N-insertions in productive TCRs among donors in an Asian-associated ancestry cluster than the roughly 690-donor mean. V-gene and J-gene trimming of TCR beta chains was associated with a missense DCLRE1C variant in a later genetic analysis, and the association was replicated in an independent cohort. In vitro tests confirmed that a few of the cytomegalovirus-associated TCR beta chains recognize cytomegalovirus antigens. At a false discovery rate of 0.05, a later analysis linked about 16,000 TCR beta sequences to specific HLA alleles. In a later analysis, HLA-associated TCR beta chains showed more clonal expansion and lower generation probabilities than non-associated chains that were equally common.

The method was the immunoSEQ multiplex PCR assay. For the multiplex PCR, a mixture combining 60 forward primers for TCR Vbeta segments and 13 reverse primers for TCR Jbeta segments was used. Amplification of the CDR3 region of rearranged TCR beta genes was performed with a multiplex PCR assay on genomic DNA. On the Illumina HiSeq System, the amplified TCR beta libraries were sequenced as 87-base-pair reads. As for how the authors treated the data: Across the 670 or so repertoires, a later analysis counted roughly 84 million unique TCR beta chains, roughly 11 million of which were shared by at least two donors. Raw reads were error-corrected and collapsed into unique sequences by a nearest-neighbor algorithm in which closely related sequences were merged to remove PCR and sequencing errors. CDR3 sequences were aligned to IMGT reference sequences to assign V, D and J gene segments. Each retained sequence needed at least a six-nucleotide match to both a V gene segment and a J gene segment. Rearrangements were classified as productive when the CDR3 lacked stop codons and remained in frame with V and J, and all other rearrangements were classified as non-productive. CDR3 was defined according to IMGT convention as the region running from the second conserved V-encoded cysteine to the conserved J-encoded phenylalanine. In an earlier analysis of around 600 of the donors, sequences lacking an unambiguous match to a single V gene segment were excluded. In an earlier analysis of around 590 of the donors, a V segment was called functional when productive rearrangements were above 56.7%, and segregating when the standard deviation between donors exceeded 5%. A statistical classification framework was developed to diagnose cytomegalovirus status using the catalog of TCR beta chain sequences. V and J gene assignment, in a later analysis, came from comparing TCR nucleotide sequences with IMGT/GENE-DB human TR gene sequences. A later analysis assigned CDR3 sequences and most-parsimonious VDJ recombination scenarios with the TCRdist pipeline. In a later analysis, each TCR beta chain was defined by its CDR3 amino acid sequence together with its V-gene family, and reads lacking a unique V-gene family were excluded. In a later analysis, fewer than 600 highly shared, low-generation-probability nucleotide sequences were removed to address suspected cross-contamination and a sequencing artifact. In a later analysis, a clonal expansion index for each public chain was calculated from normalized within-repertoire ranks of inferred template counts. A later analysis computed generation probabilities with a VDJ recombination model fitted to out-of-frame rearrangements, and checked the results against IGoR. Hypergeometric tests were used in a later analysis to score TCR-TCR, TCR-HLA and TCR-CMV co-occurrence, with a repertoire-size bias correction applied to the TCR pairs. False discovery rates were estimated in a later analysis by permuting HLA or CMV assignments 20 times. In a later analysis, co-occurring TCRs were grouped with DBSCAN, and TCRdist sequence similarity was added when clustering was performed within HLA-allele-positive subsets. Repertoires with fewer than 30,000 or more than 120,000 public chains were left out of co-occurrence clustering, as were about 5 repertoires with anomalous nucleotide sharing. TCRdb holds this immuneACCESS table with in-frame rearrangements only. Some clones are missing; in checked studies, unresolved V genes explain under half, and the rest has no known cause. V and J calls and clone size are those listed in that table; D and trimming were worked out from the DNA. In this sample the table shows around 200,000 clones, around 79% of which occur a single time. Of the sample, around 0.2% is held by the ten largest clones.

The sequencing input was PBMCs. This receptor was obtained from a girl aged 2 to 9 in good health and CMV-seronegative. The chain is assembled from TRBV4-1 and TRBJ1-2; a weak D assignment points to TRBD1 (5 bases agree). The CDR3 is CASSPLLGLDMDGYTF. Read as DNA, the sequence is TGCGCCAGCAGCCCCCTTCTAGGCCTGGACATGGATGGCTACACCTTC.